Shown below are 8 T cell receptor beta chains from a single sample sequenced in a study of glioma-infiltrating T cells. Amplification of TCR alpha and beta CDR3 regions from RNA used iRepertoire nested multiplex PCR. TCRdb called the multiplex PCR reads again in MiXCR, with one record for every CDR3 protein. The data hold about 110,000 distinct CDR3 sequences, with approximately 26% observed a single time. Sequencing was performed on glioma tissue, nonneoplastic brain tissue, or PBMCs (not recorded which). The receptors were sampled from a human donor with low-grade glioma or glioblastoma, undergoing nonglioma brain surgery, or in good health (not recorded which).

This clonotype was seen ten or more times. The chain's CDR3 is CASSYVRTGGEETQYF. Here the CDR3 DNA reads TGTGCCAGCAGTTATGTAAGGACAGGGGGCGAAGAGACCCAGTACTTC. The chain combines TRBV6-5 with TRBJ2-5; 11 bases fit TRBD1. CDR3 length: 16 amino acids. The junction had 6 bases not matched to a gene; V was cut back by 3 bases and J by 3 bases. Per the germline V gene, CDR1 is MNHEY and CDR2 is SVGAGI.

This clonotype was found a few times. This may stem from a read error, because a much larger clone lies one nucleotide away. This chain joins TRBV12-3 or TRBV12-4 and TRBJ2-1, with 8 bases lining up with TRBD1. The CDR3 has 15 residues. CDR3 amino acids: CASRLTGARDNKQFF. For the CDR3, the DNA is TGTGCCAGCAGACTGACAGGGGCTCGGGACAATAAGCAGTTCTTC.

The chain links TRBV27 to TRBJ2-5; 7 positions match TRBD1. CDR1 MNHEY and CDR2 SMNVEV come from the germline V gene (reference sequence). Losses at the gene ends were 8 bases for V and 2 bases for J; bases not matched to a gene: 5. The length of the CDR3 is 13 residues. The CDR3 DNA follows: TGTGCCAGCTATGGACAGGTGCAAGAGACCCAGTACTTC. Amino acids: CASYGQVQETQYF.

This clonotype was observed at least ten times. The rearrangement links TRBV7-9 to TRBJ1-1, with D uncertain. Germline CDR1 SEHNR, CDR2 FQNEAQ (reference sequence). The CDR3 length is 13 residues. Trimming removed 3 bases at V and 5 bases at J, with 10 bases between. DNA of the CDR3: TGTGCCAGCAGCTTCGCTAGTGGGACTGAAGCTTTCTTT. Amino acids: CASSFASGTEAFF.

The chain has TRBV5-1 and TRBJ2-7, with 7 bases fitting TRBD1. V was pared by 3 bases and J by 0 bases, with 6 bases of the junction left unmatched. Germline V CDR1 and CDR2: SGHRS, YFSETQ. CDR3 length equals 15 residues. The CDR3 DNA is TGCGCCAGCAGCTCATCCGGGACAGTCTCCTACGAGCAGTACTTC. It yields the protein CASSSSGTVSYEQYF.

This clonotype occurred many times. The chain recombines TRBV3-1 with TRBJ2-1; 10 nucleotides align to TRBD2. CDR1 LGHDT and CDR2 YNNKEL come from the germline V gene (reference sequence). CDR3 length: 19 amino acids. V trimming: 0 bases; J trimming: 7 bases; junction bases outside the gene matches: 15. The CDR3 DNA sequence: TGTGCCAGCAGCCAAGACCCTGCGTTAGATAGCGGGAGGCGGAATGAGCAGTTCTTC. Amino acids: CASSQDPALDSGRRNEQFF.

This clonotype appeared once. This chain joins TRBV7-9 and TRBJ2-2; tentative D call: TRBD2 (6 bases). The CDR3 totals 15 residues. The germline CDR1 and CDR2 sequences are SEHNR and FQNEAQ (reference sequence). The V and J ends lost 6 bases and 0 bases respectively, with 11 bases between them. DNA for the CDR3: TGTGCCAGCAGTCTACCGGGGGCGAACACCGGGGAGCTGTTTTTT. This sequence encodes CASSLPGANTGELFF. Variable domain in full (rest from reference TRBV7-9 and TRBJ2-2): DTGVSQNPRHKITKRGQNVTFRCDPISEHNRLYWYRQTLGQGPEFLTYFQNEAQLEKSRLLSDRFSAERPKGSFSTLEIQRTEQGDSAMYLCASSLPGANTGELFFGEGSRLTVL.

The sample holds many counts of this clonotype. This sequence joins TRBV4-3 and TRBJ1-1; 7 bases map to TRBD1. Germline V gene data show CDR1 as LGHNA and CDR2 as YSLEER. This CDR3 contains 14 residues. After removal of 4 bases from V and 1 base from J, the junction contained 3 bases not matched to a gene. The CDR3 region is CASSPGTENTEAFF. The DNA for the CDR3 is TGCGCCAGCAGCCCCGGGACAGAGAACACTGAAGCTTTCTTT.